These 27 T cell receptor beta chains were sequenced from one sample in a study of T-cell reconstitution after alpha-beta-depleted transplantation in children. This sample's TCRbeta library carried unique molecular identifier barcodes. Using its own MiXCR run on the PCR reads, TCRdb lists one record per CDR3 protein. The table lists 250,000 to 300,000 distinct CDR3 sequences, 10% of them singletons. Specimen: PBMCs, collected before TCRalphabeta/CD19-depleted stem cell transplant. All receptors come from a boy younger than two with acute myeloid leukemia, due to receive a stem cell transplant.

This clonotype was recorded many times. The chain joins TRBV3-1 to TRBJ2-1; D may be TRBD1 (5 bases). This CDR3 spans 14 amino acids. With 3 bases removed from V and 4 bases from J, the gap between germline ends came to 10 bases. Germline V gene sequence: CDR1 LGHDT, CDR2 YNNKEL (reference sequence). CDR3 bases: TGTGCCAGCAGCCACGATGGGGCATACAATGAGCAGTTCTTC. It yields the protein CASSHDGAYNEQFF.

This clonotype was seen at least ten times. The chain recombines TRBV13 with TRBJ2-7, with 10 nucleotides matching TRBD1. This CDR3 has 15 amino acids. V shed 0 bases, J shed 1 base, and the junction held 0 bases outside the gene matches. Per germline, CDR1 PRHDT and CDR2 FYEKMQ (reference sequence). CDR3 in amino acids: CASSLGDRGSYEQYF. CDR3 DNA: TGTGCCAGCAGCTTAGGGGACAGGGGGTCCTACGAGCAGTACTTC.

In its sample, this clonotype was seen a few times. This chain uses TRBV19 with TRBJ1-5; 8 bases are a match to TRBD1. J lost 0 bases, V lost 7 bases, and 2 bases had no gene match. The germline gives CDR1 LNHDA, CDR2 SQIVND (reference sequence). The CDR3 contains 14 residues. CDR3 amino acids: CASKTGASNQPQHF. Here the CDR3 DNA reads TGTGCCAGTAAGACAGGGGCTAGCAATCAGCCCCAGCATTTT.

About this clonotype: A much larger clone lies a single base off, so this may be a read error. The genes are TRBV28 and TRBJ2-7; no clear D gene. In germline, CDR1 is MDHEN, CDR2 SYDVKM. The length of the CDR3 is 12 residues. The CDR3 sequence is CASSLPLNDQYF. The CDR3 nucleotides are TGTGCCAGCAGTTTACCCCTCAACGACCAGTACTTC.

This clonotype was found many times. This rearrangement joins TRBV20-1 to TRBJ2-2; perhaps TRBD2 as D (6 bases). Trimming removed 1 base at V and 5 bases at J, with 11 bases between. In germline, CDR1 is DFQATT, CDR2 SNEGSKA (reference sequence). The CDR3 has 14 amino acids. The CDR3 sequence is CSARAGGETGELFF. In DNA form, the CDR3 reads TGCAGTGCTAGAGCCGGGGGAGAAACCGGGGAGCTGTTTTTT.

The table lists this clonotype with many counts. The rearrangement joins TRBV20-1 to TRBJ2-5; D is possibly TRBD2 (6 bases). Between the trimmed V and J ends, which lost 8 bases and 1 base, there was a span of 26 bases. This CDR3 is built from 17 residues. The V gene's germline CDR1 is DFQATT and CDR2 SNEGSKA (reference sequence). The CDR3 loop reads CSPSRLARYFFQETQYF. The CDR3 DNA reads TGCAGTCCCAGCCGGCTAGCGAGATACTTCTTCCAAGAGACCCAGTACTTC.

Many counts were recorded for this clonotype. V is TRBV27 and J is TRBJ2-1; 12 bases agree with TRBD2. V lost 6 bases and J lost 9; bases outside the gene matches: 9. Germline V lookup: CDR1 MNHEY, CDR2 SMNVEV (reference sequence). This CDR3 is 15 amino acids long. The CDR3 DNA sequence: TGTGCCAGCAGATTGACTAGCGGGAGAGGGAGTGAGCAGTTCTTC. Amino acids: CASRLTSGRGSEQFF.

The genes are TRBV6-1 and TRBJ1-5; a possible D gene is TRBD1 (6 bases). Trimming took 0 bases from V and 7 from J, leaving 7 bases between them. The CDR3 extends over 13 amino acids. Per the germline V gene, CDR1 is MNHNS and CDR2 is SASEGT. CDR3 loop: CASSEARGQPQHF. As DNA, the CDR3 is TGTGCCAGCAGTGAAGCGAGGGGGCAGCCCCAGCATTTT.

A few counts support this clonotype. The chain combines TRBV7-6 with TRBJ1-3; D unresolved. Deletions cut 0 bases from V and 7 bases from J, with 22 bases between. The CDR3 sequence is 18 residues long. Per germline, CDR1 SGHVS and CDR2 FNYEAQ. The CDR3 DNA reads TGTGCCAGCAGCTTAGCAGAGGTCCCCCCCTGGGCGGGGAACACCATATATTTT. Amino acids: CASSLAEVPPWAGNTIYF.

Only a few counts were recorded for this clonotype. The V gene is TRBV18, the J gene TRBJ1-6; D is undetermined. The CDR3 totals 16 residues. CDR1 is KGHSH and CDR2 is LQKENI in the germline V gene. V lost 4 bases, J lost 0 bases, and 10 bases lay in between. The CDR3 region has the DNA TGTGCCAGCTCACGTTCGGGGAGCTCCTATAATTCACCCCTCCACTTT. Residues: CASSRSGSSYNSPLHF.

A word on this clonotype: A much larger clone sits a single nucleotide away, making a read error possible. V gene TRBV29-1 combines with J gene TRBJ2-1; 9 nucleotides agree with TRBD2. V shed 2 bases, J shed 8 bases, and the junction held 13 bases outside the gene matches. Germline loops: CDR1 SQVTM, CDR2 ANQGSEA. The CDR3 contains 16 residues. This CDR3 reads CSVETFASGMVDEQFF. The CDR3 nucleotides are TGCAGCGTTGAAACCTTTGCTAGCGGGATGGTAGATGAGCAGTTCTTC.

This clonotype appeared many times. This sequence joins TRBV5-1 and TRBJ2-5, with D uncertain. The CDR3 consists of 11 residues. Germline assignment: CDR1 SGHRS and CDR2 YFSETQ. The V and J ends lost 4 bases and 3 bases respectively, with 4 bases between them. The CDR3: CASSIEETQYF. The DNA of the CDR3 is TGCGCCAGCAGCATTGAAGAGACCCAGTACTTC.

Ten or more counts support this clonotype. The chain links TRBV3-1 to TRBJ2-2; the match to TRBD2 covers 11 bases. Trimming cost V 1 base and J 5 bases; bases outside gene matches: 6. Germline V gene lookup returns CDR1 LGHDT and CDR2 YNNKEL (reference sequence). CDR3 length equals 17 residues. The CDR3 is CASSQVAGGPGTGELFF. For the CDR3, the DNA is TGTGCCAGCAGCCAAGTAGCGGGGGGGCCTGGGACCGGGGAGCTGTTTTTT.

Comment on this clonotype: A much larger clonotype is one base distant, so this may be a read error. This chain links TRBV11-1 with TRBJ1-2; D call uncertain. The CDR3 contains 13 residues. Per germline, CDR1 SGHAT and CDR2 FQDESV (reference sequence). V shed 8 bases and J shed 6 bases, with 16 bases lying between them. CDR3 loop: CASSPITKDGYTF. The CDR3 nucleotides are TGTGCCAGCTCCCCCATCACCAAAGATGGCTACACCTTC.

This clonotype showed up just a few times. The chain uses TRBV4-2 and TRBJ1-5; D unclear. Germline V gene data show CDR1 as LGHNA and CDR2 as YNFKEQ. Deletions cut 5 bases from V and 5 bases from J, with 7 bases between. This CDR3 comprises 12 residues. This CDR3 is CASSTGDQPQHF. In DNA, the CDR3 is TGTGCCAGCAGCACGGGAGATCAGCCCCAGCATTTT.

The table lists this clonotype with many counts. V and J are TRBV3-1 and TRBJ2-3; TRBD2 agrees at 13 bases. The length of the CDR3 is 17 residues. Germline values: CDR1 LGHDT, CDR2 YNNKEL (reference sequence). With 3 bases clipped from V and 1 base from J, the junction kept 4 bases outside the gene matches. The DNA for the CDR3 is TGTGCCAGCAGCCAGTTCGGGACTAGCGGGGGCACAGATACGCAGTATTTT. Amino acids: CASSQFGTSGGTDTQYF.

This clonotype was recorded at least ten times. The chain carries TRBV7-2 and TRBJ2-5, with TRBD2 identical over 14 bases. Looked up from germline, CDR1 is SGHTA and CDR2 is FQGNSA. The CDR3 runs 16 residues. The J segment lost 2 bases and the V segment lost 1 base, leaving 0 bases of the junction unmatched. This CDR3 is CASSLGLAGGQETQYF. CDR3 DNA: TGTGCCAGCAGCTTAGGACTAGCGGGAGGGCAAGAGACCCAGTACTTC. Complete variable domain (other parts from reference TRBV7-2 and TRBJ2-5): GAGVSQSPSNKVTEKGKDVELRCDPISGHTALYWYRQSLGQGLEFLIYFQGNSAPDKSGLPSDRFSAERTGGSVSTLTIQRTQQEDSAVYLCASSLGLAGGQETQYFGPGTRLLVL.

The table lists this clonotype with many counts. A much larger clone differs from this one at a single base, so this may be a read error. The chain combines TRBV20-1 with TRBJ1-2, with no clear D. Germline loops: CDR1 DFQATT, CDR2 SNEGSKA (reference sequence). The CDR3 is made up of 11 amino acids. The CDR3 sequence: CSAPYEHGCTF. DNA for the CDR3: TGCAGTGCTCCCTATGAGCATGGCTGCACCTTC.

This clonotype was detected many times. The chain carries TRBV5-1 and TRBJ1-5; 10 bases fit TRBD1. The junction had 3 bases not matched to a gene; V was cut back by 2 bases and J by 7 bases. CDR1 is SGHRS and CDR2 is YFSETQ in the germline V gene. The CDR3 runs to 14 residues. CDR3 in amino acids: CASSLGTGAQPQHF. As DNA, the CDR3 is TGCGCCAGCAGCTTAGGGACAGGGGCACAGCCCCAGCATTTT.

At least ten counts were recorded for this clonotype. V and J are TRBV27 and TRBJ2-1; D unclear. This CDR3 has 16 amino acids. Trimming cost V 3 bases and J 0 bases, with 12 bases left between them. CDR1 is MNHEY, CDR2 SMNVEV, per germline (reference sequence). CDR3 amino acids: CASSFLGQSSYNEQFF. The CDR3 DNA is TGTGCCAGCAGTTTCTTAGGCCAAAGCTCCTACAATGAGCAGTTCTTC.

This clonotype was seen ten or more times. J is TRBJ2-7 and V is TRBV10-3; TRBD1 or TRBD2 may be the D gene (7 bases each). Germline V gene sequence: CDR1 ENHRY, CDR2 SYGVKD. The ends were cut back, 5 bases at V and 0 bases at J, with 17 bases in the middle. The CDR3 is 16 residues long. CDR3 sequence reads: CAISSSKRDSSYEQYF. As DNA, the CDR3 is TGTGCCATCAGTTCTTCCAAGCGGGACAGCTCCTACGAGCAGTACTTC.

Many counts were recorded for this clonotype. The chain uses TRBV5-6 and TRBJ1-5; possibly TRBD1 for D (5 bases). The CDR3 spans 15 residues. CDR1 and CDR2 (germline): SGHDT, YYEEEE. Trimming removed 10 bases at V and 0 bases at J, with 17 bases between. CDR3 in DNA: TGTGCCGGCAACCCTGGGGGTGTTAGCAATCAGCCCCAGCATTTT. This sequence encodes CAGNPGGVSNQPQHF.

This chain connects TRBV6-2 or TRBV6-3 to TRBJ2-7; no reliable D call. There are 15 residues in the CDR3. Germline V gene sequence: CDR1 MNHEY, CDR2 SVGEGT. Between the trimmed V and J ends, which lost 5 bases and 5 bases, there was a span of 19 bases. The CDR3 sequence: CASSAKFEVSDEQYF. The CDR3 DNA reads TGTGCCAGCAGTGCGAAATTCGAGGTAAGCGACGAGCAGTACTTC.

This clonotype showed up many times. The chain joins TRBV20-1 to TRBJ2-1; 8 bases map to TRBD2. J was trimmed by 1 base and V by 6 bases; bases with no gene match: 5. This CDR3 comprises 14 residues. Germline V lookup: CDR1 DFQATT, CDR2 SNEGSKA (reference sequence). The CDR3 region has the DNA TGCAGTGCGGGATTAGCGGGGTCCTACAATGAGCAGTTCTTC. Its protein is CSAGLAGSYNEQFF.

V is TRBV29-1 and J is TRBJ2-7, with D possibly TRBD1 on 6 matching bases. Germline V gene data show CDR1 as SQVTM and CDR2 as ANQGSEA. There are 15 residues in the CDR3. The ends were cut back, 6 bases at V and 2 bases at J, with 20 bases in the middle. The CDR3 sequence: CSVHGVQGSPYEQYF. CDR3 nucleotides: TGCAGCGTCCATGGAGTCCAGGGGTCCCCCTACGAGCAGTACTTC.

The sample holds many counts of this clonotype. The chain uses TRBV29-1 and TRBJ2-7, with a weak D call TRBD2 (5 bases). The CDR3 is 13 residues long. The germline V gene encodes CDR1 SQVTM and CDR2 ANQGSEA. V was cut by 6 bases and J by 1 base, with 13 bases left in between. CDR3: CSVVGGESYEQYF. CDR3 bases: TGCAGCGTGGTAGGAGGAGAATCCTACGAGCAGTACTTC.

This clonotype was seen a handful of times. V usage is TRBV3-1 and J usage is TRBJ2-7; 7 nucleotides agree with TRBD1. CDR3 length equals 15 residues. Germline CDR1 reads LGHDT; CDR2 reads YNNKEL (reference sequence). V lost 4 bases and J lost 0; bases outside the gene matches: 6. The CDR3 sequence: CASSLSGTVSYEQYF. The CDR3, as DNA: TGTGCCAGCAGCCTATCCGGGACAGTCTCCTACGAGCAGTACTTC.